This TCR beta chain originates from a study of CD8 T cells in ankylosing spondylitis. General study findings and limits: Made up of fewer than ten highly homologous variants, a TCR beta motif appeared characteristic of ankylosing spondylitis blood. Reactive arthritis synovial fluid and blood were previously reported to contain some motif variants. Disease-associated clonotypes exhibited CD8+ identity and were relatively infrequent in peripheral blood. The clones that were linked to disease were reported to be significantly enriched in matched synovial fluid samples from ankylosing spondylitis patients.

Generation of TCR beta libraries employed quantitative 5'-RACE incorporating molecular barcodes. TCRdb analysed the 5' RACE reads with MiXCR anew, one entry per CDR3 protein. In the table there are 750,000 to 850,000 distinct CDR3 sequences, around 11% of which are singletons. In this sample, this clonotype turned up many times. What it recognizes is unknown. The CDR3 is made up of 12 amino acids. The ends were cut back, 3 bases at V and 10 bases at J, with 7 bases in the middle. The rearrangement links TRBV12-3 or TRBV12-4 to TRBJ1-6, with unresolved D. The sample consisted of blood, either unsorted or a sorted T cell fraction (not recorded which). This TCR was recovered from a male donor with ankylosing spondylitis. The CDR3 coding sequence is TGTGCCAGCAGTTTTTTCGAATCACCCCTCCACTTT. The encoded protein is CASSFFESPLHF.